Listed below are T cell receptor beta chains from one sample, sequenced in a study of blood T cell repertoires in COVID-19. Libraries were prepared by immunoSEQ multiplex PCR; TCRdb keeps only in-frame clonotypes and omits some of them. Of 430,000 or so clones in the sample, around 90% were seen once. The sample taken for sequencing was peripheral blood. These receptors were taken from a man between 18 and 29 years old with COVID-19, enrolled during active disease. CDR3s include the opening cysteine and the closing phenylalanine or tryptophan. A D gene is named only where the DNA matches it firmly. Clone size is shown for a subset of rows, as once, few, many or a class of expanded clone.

CDR3 DNA: TGTGCCAGCAGCTTAGATCGGGGGGTAAAAGAGACCCAGTACTTC
CDR3 protein: CASSLDRGVKETQYF
V gene: TRBV7-2
D gene: TRBD2
clone size: .
J gene: TRBJ2-5

CDR3 DNA: TGTGCCAGCAGCGTAGATGCTAGCGGTGAAAGAAACATTCAGTACTTC
CDR3 protein: CASSVDASGERNIQYF
V gene: TRBV9
D gene: TRBD2
clone size: .
J gene: TRBJ2-4

CDR3 DNA: TGCGCCAGCAGCCAAGGTAACACGGGGGGCCACAATGAGCAGTTCTTC
CDR3 protein: CASSQGNTGGHNEQFF
V gene: TRBV4-1
D gene: .
clone size: .
J gene: TRBJ2-1

CDR3 DNA: TGTGCCAGCTCACCACGGATCGGGGGAGAGGGGGAGACCCAGTACTTC
CDR3 protein: CASSPRIGGEGETQYF
V gene: TRBV18
D gene: .
clone size: .
J gene: TRBJ2-5

CDR3 DNA: TGTGCCAGCAGCTCGTACAGCGGGATGAACACTGAAGCTTTCTTT
CDR3 protein: CASSSYSGMNTEAFF
V gene: TRBV6-2/TRBV6-3
D gene: .
clone size: .
J gene: TRBJ1-1

CDR3 DNA: TGTGCCAGCAGCTTAGGCAGGGTGACTGAAGCTTTCTTT
CDR3 protein: CASSLGRVTEAFF
V gene: TRBV11-2
D gene: .
clone size: few
J gene: TRBJ1-1

CDR3 DNA: TGTGCCAGCAGCCCCCGGGACACTCTACACGAGCAGTACTTC
CDR3 protein: CASSPRDTLHEQYF
V gene: TRBV7-8
D gene: .
clone size: .
J gene: TRBJ2-7

CDR3 DNA: TGTGCCAGCAGCGTAGGACAGGGCGGTTCTTTGGAGACCCAGTACTTC
CDR3 protein: CASSVGQGGSLETQYF
V gene: TRBV11-3
D gene: TRBD1
clone size: once
J gene: TRBJ2-5

CDR3 DNA: TGTGCCAGCAGTTCCCTGACTAGCGGGAGCAATGAGCAGTTCTTC
CDR3 protein: CASSSLTSGSNEQFF
V gene: TRBV6-5
D gene: TRBD2
clone size: .
J gene: TRBJ2-1

CDR3 DNA: TGTGCCAGCAGTGAACGTCGCGGAAATCAGCCCCAGCATTTT
CDR3 protein: CASSERRGNQPQHF
V gene: TRBV2
D gene: .
clone size: .
J gene: TRBJ1-5

CDR3 DNA: TGCGCCAGCAGCTTGGGTGGCCAAGGGGGCAATGAGCAGTTCTTC
CDR3 protein: CASSLGGQGGNEQFF
V gene: TRBV5-1
D gene: .
clone size: .
J gene: TRBJ2-1

CDR3 DNA: TGCGCCAGCAGCGAACCGGGACAGGTGGGATTGGAGCAGTTCTTC
CDR3 protein: CASSEPGQVGLEQFF
V gene: TRBV10-2
D gene: TRBD1
clone size: once
J gene: TRBJ2-1

CDR3 DNA: TGCGCCAGCAGCCAAGTGGCGGGACAGAACTATGGCTACACCTTC
CDR3 protein: CASSQVAGQNYGYTF
V gene: TRBV4-1
D gene: TRBD1
clone size: .
J gene: TRBJ1-2

CDR3 DNA: TGTGCCAGCAGCATCATGCCCGGGACAGGGAAACAGCCCCAGCATTTT
CDR3 protein: CASSIMPGTGKQPQHF
V gene: TRBV5-4
D gene: TRBD1
clone size: .
J gene: TRBJ1-5

CDR3 DNA: TGCGCCAGCAGCTTGTCCGGCAGGGCGGGCACAGATACGCAGTATTTT
CDR3 protein: CASSLSGRAGTDTQYF
V gene: TRBV5-1
D gene: .
clone size: .
J gene: TRBJ2-3

CDR3 DNA: TGCGCCAGCAGCCAAGATTCCAACTCTGGGGCCAACGTCCTGACTTTC
CDR3 protein: CASSQDSNSGANVLTF
V gene: TRBV4-1
D gene: .
clone size: once
J gene: TRBJ2-6

CDR3 DNA: TGCGCCAGCAGCGAGACTAGTTTCGAGACCCAGTACTTC
CDR3 protein: CASSETSFETQYF
V gene: TRBV5-1
D gene: .
clone size: .
J gene: TRBJ2-5

CDR3 DNA: TGTGCCAGCAGCCCCTGGGACAGGGTATTAGCTAACTATGGCTACACCTTC
CDR3 protein: CASSPWDRVLANYGYTF
V gene: TRBV21-1
D gene: .
clone size: .
J gene: TRBJ1-2

CDR3 DNA: TGTGCCAGCAGCAGCAGATCTGGACTAGTAGGGTACGAGCAGTACTTC
CDR3 protein: CASSSRSGLVGYEQYF
V gene: TRBV11-2
D gene: TRBD2
clone size: .
J gene: TRBJ2-7

CDR3 DNA: TGTGCCAGCAAATCGAGGGATAGAGTCGGGGAGCTGTTTTTT
CDR3 protein: CASKSRDRVGELFF
V gene: TRBV5-4
D gene: .
clone size: .
J gene: TRBJ2-2

CDR3 DNA: TGTGCCAGCAGCTCGGTAACAGGGGTCCACACCGGGGAGCTGTTTTTT
CDR3 protein: CASSSVTGVHTGELFF
V gene: TRBV5-8
D gene: TRBD1
clone size: .
J gene: TRBJ2-2

CDR3 DNA: TGCGCCAGCAGTATAATGGGCGGAGGTGGCAATGAGCAGTTCTTC
CDR3 protein: CASSIMGGGGNEQFF
V gene: TRBV5-1
D gene: .
clone size: once
J gene: TRBJ2-1

CDR3 DNA: TGTGCCAGCAGCACCCGACAGGGGCGTTGCACCTTC
CDR3 protein: CASSTRQGRCTF
V gene: TRBV9
D gene: TRBD1
clone size: few
J gene: TRBJ1-2

CDR3 DNA: TGTGCCTGGAGTTCGGAGCGGGAGGGGGGACGTCGGCAGTATTTT
CDR3 protein: CAWSSEREGGRRQYF
V gene: TRBV30
D gene: TRBD2
clone size: once
J gene: TRBJ2-3

CDR3 DNA: TGTGCCAGCTCACGAGGACTAGCGGGGGCTATAGTTCCCTACGAGCAGTACTTC
CDR3 protein: CASSRGLAGAIVPYEQYF
V gene: TRBV18
D gene: TRBD2
clone size: .
J gene: TRBJ2-7

CDR3 DNA: TGTGCCAGCTCAGCCCAGGCGTCTAATGAAAAACTGTTTTTT
CDR3 protein: CASSAQASNEKLFF
V gene: TRBV18
D gene: .
clone size: .
J gene: TRBJ1-4

CDR3 DNA: TGTGCCAGCAGTCCCCCCAGTAACGCGGGGGCGAACACCGGGGAGCTGTTTTTT
CDR3 protein: CASSPPSNAGANTGELFF
V gene: TRBV2
D gene: TRBD2
clone size: once
J gene: TRBJ2-2

CDR3 DNA: TGTGCCAGCAGCCAAGGGTTAGCCGGGGTGTACAATGAGCAGTTCTTC
CDR3 protein: CASSQGLAGVYNEQFF
V gene: TRBV3-1/TRBV3-2
D gene: .
clone size: .
J gene: TRBJ2-1

CDR3 DNA: TGTGCCAGCAGCTTAGATCCACACACGACCGGGGAGCTGTTTTTT
CDR3 protein: CASSLDPHTTGELFF
V gene: TRBV11-2
D gene: .
clone size: .
J gene: TRBJ2-2

CDR3 DNA: TGTGCCAGCAGCCTTACTAGCGGGGGGACAATCAAAAACATTCAGTACTTC
CDR3 protein: CASSLTSGGTIKNIQYF
V gene: TRBV4-2
D gene: TRBD2
clone size: .
J gene: TRBJ2-4

CDR3 DNA: TGCGCCAGCAGTGAAAGCTCCAGCAATCAGCCCCAGCATTTT
CDR3 protein: CASSESSSNQPQHF
V gene: TRBV10-2
D gene: .
clone size: .
J gene: TRBJ1-5

CDR3 DNA: TGTGCCAGCAGATGGACAGGCACATCCTACGAGCAGTACTTC
CDR3 protein: CASRWTGTSYEQYF
V gene: TRBV2
D gene: TRBD1
clone size: .
J gene: TRBJ2-7